The clone carrying this T cell receptor (beta chain) has at least ten counts. Its antigen remains unknown. TCRdb fed the 5' RACE reads into MiXCR, producing one record per CDR3 protein. Of under 110,000 distinct CDR3 sequences listed, 15% to 20% are singletons. The entry originates in a study of T-cell memory formation after mild COVID-19. The study, taken as a whole, reports: Within pre-infection memory, some responding clones were found, suggesting cross-reactive memory joined. Confirmation of SARS-CoV-2 specificity was lacking for second-wave clones peaking day 37.

The CDR3 sequence is 12 residues long. The germline V gene has CDR1 MNHGY and CDR2 SVAAGI. V lost 10 bases, J lost 4 bases, and 14 bases lay in between. V and J are TRBV6-9 and TRBJ2-7, with D perhaps matching TRBD1 (7 bases). The origin of this receptor is an adult woman who had mild COVID-19 (a few samples of this study predate the infection). Cell type and time point are not known. Sequencing used PBMCs or a T cell subset sorted from them (not recorded which). This CDR3 reads CATGGTAYEQYF. The CDR3 DNA sequence: TGTGCCACCGGAGGGACAGCGTACGAGCAGTACTTC.